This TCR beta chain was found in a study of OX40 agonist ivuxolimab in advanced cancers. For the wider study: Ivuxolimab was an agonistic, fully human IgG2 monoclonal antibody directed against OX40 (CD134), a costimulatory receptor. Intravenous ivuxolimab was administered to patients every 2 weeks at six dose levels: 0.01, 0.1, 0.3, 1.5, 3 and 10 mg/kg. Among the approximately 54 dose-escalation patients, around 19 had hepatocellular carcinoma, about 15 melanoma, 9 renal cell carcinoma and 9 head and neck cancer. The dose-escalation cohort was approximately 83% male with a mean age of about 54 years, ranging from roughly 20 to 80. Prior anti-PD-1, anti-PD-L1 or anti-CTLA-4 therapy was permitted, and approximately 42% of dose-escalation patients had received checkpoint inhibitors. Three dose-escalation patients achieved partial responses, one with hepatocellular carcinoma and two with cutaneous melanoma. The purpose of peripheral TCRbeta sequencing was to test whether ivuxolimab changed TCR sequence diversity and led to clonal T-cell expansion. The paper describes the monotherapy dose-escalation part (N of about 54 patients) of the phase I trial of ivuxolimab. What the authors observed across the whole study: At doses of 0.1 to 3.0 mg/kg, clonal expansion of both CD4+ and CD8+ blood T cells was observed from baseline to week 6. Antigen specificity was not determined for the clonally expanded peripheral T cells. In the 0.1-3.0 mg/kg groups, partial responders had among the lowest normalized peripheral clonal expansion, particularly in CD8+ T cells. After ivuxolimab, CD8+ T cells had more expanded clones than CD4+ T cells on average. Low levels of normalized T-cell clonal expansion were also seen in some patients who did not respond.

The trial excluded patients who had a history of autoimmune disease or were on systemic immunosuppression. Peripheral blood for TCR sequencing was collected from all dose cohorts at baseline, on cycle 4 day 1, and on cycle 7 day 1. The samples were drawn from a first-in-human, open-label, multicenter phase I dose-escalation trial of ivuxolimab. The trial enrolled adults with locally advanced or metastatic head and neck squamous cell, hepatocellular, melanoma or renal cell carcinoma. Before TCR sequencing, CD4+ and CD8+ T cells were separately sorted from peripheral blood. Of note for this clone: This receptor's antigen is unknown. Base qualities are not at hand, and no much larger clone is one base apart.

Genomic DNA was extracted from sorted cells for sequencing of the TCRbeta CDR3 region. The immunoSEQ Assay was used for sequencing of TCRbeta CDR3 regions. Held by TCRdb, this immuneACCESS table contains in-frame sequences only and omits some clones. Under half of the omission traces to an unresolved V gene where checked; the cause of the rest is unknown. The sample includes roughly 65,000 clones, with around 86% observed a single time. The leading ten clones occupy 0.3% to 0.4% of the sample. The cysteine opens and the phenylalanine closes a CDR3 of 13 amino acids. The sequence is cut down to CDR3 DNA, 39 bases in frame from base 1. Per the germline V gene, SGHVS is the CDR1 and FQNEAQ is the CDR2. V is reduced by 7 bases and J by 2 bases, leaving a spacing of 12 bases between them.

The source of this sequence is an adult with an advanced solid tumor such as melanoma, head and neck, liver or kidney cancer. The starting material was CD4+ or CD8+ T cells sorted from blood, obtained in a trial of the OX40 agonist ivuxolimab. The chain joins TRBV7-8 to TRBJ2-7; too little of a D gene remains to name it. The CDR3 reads CASISPVAYEQYF. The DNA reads TGTGCCAGCATCTCACCCGTCGCCTACGAGCAGTACTTC.